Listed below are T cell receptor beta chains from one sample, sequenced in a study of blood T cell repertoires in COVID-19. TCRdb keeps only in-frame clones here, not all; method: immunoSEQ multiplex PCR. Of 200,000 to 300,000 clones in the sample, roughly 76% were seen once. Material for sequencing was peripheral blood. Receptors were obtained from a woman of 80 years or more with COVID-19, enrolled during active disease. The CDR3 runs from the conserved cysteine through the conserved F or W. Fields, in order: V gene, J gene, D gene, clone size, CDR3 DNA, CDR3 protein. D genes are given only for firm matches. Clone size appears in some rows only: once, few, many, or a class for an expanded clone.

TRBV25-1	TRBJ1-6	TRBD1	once	TGTGCCAGCAGTGTGACAGGGGGAGATTCACCCCTCCACTTT	CASSVTGGDSPLHF
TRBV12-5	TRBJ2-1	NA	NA	TGTGCTAGTGGTTTCGATAGTGGTCGGGAGCAGTTCTTC	CASGFDSGREQFF
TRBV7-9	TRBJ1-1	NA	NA	TGTGCCAGCAGCTTAGTGGGGGGAGTGAACACTGAAGCTTTCTTT	CASSLVGGVNTEAFF
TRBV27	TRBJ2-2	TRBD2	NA	TGTGCCAGCAGTTACCGGTGGGGGCTAGCGGGAGCCGGGGAGCTGTTTTTT	CASSYRWGLAGAGELFF
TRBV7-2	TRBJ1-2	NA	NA	TGTGCCAGCAGCTTAGCAACTACAGGCAACTATGGCTACACCTTC	CASSLATTGNYGYTF
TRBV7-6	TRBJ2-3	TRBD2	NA	TGTGCCAGCAGCTTACTCAGCGGGAAGGGCACAGATACGCAGTATTTT	CASSLLSGKGTDTQYF
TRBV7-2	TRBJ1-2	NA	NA	TGTGCCAGCAGCTTGGGCAGGGCTCTTGGCTACACCTTC	CASSLGRALGYTF
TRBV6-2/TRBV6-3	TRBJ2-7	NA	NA	TGTGCCAGCAGTTACGGAGACCGGTTTAGCTCCTACGAGCAGTACTTC	CASSYGDRFSSYEQYF
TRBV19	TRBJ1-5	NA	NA	TGTGCCAGTTTAATGGTGGGGGGAAACCGGCAGCCCCAGCATTTT	CASLMVGGNRQPQHF
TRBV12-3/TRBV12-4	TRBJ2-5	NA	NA	TGTGCCAGCAGTTTAGCGCTAGTGAAGACCCAGTACTTC	CASSLALVKTQYF
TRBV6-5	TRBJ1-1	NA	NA	TGTGTCAGCACCCCTCCCGGACAGAACACTGAAGCTTTCTTT	CVSTPPGQNTEAFF
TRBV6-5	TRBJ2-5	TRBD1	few	TGTGCCAGCGGGACAGGGAGCGTAGAGACCCAGTACTTC	CASGTGSVETQYF
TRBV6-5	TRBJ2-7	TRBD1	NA	TGTGCCAGCAGCGCCGGGACAGGGGCTCAGCAGTACTTC	CASSAGTGAQQYF
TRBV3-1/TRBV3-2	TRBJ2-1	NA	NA	TGTGCCAGCAGCCAAGCGGCTTCGGGCTCCTACAATGAGCAGTTCTTC	CASSQAASGSYNEQFF
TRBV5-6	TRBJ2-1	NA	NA	TGTGCCAGCAGCTTGGAAGGGGGAAACTCCTACAATGAGCAGTTCTTC	CASSLEGGNSYNEQFF
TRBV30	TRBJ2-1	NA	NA	TGTGCCTGGAGTGTGAGCGTATCCTACAATGAGCAGTTCTTC	CAWSVSVSYNEQFF
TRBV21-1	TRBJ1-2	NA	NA	TGTGCCTATCGGATGACAGGGACTGAAGGCTACACCTTC	CAYRMTGTEGYTF
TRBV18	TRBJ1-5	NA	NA	TGTGCCAGCTCACCTCTCAGGGGAAGGGATCAGCCCCAGCATTTT	CASSPLRGRDQPQHF
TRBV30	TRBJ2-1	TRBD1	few	TGTGCCTGGAGCTTGGCGCCAGGGGGTGAGCAGTTCTTC	CAWSLAPGGEQFF
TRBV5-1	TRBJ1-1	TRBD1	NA	TGCGCCAGCAGCCCCTCGACAGGGAATACTGAAGCTTTCTTT	CASSPSTGNTEAFF
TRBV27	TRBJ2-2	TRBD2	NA	TGTGCCAGCAGTTTAGTCGGGAGGGCCTTGGACACCGGGGAGCTGTTTTTT	CASSLVGRALDTGELFF
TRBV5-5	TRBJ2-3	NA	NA	TGTGCCAGCAGCGATGGTAGGGGGAGTAGCACAGATACGCAGTATTTT	CASSDGRGSSTDTQYF
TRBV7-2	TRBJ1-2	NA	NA	TGTGCCAGCCGAACAGGGACCTACCTCTATGGCTACACCTTC	CASRTGTYLYGYTF
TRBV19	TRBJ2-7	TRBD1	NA	TGTGCCAGTTCCGCCCCGGGACAGACCCCCTACGAGCAGTACTTC	CASSAPGQTPYEQYF
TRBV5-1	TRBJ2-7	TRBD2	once	TGCGCCAGCAGCTTGGCGGGACTAGCGGGAGGTTTCGACGAGCAGTACTTC	CASSLAGLAGGFDEQYF
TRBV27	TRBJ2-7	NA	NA	TGTGCCAGCAGTCGACTTGGTTTCGAGCAGTACTTC	CASSRLGFEQYF
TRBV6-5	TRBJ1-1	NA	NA	TGTGCCAGCAAAAATCCGAGCCGCACTGAAGCTTTCTTT	CASKNPSRTEAFF
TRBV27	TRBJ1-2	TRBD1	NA	TGTGCCAGCAGTTGGGGACAGGGAGGTGGCTACACCTTC	CASSWGQGGGYTF
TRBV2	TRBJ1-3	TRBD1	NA	TGTGCCAGCAGTGGAGCAGGGGGCGCGGTGGGAAACACCATATATTTT	CASSGAGGAVGNTIYF
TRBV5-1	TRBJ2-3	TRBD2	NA	TGCGCCAGCAGCTTAAGTTGGAGTAGCGGGAGTACAGATACGCAGTATTTT	CASSLSWSSGSTDTQYF
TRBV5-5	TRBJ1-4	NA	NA	TGTGCCAGCAGCCTCGCCACAGGTTTGTCGGAACTGTTTTTT	CASSLATGLSELFF
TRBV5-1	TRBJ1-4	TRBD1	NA	TGCGCCAGCAGCCCCGGACAGGGGGCCATAAATGAAAAACTGTTTTTT	CASSPGQGAINEKLFF
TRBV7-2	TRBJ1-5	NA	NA	TGTGCCAGCAGCTTATCCAGGGGAGATAGCAATCAGCCCCAGCATTTT	CASSLSRGDSNQPQHF
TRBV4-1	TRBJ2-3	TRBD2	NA	TGCGCCAGCAGCCGTTTAGGCGGGGGGTTGGCAGATACGCAGTATTTT	CASSRLGGGLADTQYF
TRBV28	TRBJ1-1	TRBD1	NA	TGTGCCATCTTGGGACAGGGGGTCACTGAAGCTTTCTTT	CAILGQGVTEAFF
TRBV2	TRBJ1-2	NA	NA	TGTGCCAGCAGCGAGACATCTAACTATGGCTACACCTTC	CASSETSNYGYTF
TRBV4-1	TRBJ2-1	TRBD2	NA	TGCGCCAGCAGCCAAGGGGGTGTAGCGGGAAAGGGTTACAATGAGCAGTTCTTC	CASSQGGVAGKGYNEQFF